This entry features one TCR beta chain sequence. Its specificity is not known. This record belongs to a study of T cells in narcolepsy. As for the study in general: Healthy controls were enrolled alongside patients with narcolepsy type 1 or type 2. Broader study findings: Some memory CD4+ repertoires had no autoreactive clone sequences. Autoreactive clonotypes reportedly recurred in blood of same and different patients, not controls. Autoreactive HCRT-specific and TRIB2-specific clonotypes were marked in same-patient CSF-versus-blood CD4+ comparisons.

J was trimmed by 6 bases and V by 4 bases; bases with no gene match: 6. Germline V lookup: CDR1 LNHDA, CDR2 SQIVND (reference sequence). This CDR3 region has 14 residues. Generated by immunoSEQ multiplex PCR, the TCRdb table keeps only in-frame clones and is missing some. The sample holds around 39,000 clones, under 85% seen once. The chain combines TRBV19 with TRBJ1-5; 7 nucleotides match TRBD1. This sequence was found in a human donor with narcolepsy. The sample comprised CD45RA- memory CD4+ T cells from PBMCs. CDR3 residues: CASSRQGGGQPQHF. DNA for the CDR3: TGTGCCAGTAGTAGACAGGGAGGGGGTCAGCCCCAGCATTTT.